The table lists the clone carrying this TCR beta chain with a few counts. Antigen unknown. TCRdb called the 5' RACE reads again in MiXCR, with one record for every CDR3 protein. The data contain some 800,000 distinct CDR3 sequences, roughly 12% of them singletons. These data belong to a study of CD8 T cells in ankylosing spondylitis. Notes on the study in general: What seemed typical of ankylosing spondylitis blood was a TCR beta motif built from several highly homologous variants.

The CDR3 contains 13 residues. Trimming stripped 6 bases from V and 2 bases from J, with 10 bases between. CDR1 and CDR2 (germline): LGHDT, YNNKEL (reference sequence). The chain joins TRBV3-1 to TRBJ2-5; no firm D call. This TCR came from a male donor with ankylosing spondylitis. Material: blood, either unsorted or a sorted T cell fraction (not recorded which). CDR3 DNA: TGTGCCAGCAGTTTTCAGGTACAAGAGACCCAGTACTTC. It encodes CASSFQVQETQYF.